This T cell receptor (beta chain) is from a study of T cell repertoires in cytomegalovirus infection. Study-wide background: Based on public TCR beta signatures, there were indications of CMV infection and of a matching HLA type. Study-wide results and limits: HLA-C-restricted, CMV-specific TCR beta clonotypes were dominant ex vivo.

As concerns this clonotype: Its antigen remains unidentified.

This CDR3 has 12 amino acids. Germline CDR1 KGHSH, CDR2 LQKENI. V lost 3 bases, J lost 7 bases, and 9 bases lay in between. One entry per CDR3 protein results from TCRdb running MiXCR on the reads. The sample gives about 310,000 distinct CDR3 sequences, roughly 16% of which show up once; about 12% is in the top ten. This TCR derives from a human donor in good health (CMV status not recorded). Some clones in this sample may be carry-over from other donors' samples. The chain has TRBV18 and TRBJ2-5; unclear D gene. The sequencing sample was made of PBMCs. The CDR3 DNA sequence: TGTGCCAGCTCACCGGCCGCCCGGACCCAGTACTTC. It yields the protein CASSPAARTQYF.